These 30 T cell receptor beta chains share one sample of origin, sequenced in a study of blood T cell repertoires in COVID-19. Method: immunoSEQ multiplex PCR; TCRdb's copy keeps in-frame clones and lacks some. Of about 260,000 clones listed, about nine tenths are singletons. The sequencing input was PBMCs or T cells enriched from blood (not recorded which). These receptor sequences come from a man aged 50 to 59 who had been exposed to COVID-19.

J is TRBJ1-2 and V is TRBV29-1; D is perhaps TRBD1 (6 bases). Germline lookup yields CDR1 SQVTM and CDR2 ANQGSEA. This CDR3 contains 14 residues. V lost 3 bases and J lost 8, with 19 bases in between. In DNA, the CDR3 is TGCAGCGTTGACGGACAGACCCGAATCGGGGGCTACACCTTC. It codes for CSVDGQTRIGGYTF.

This chain joins TRBV2 and TRBJ1-6; 8 nucleotides agree with TRBD1. This CDR3 region has 12 residues. CDR1 is SNHLY and CDR2 is FYNNEI in the germline V gene. V lost 9 bases to trimming and J lost 6 bases; unmatched junction nucleotides: 1. This chain's CDR3 is CASGQGNSPLHF. The CDR3 nucleotides are TGTGCCAGTGGACAGGGTAATTCACCCCTCCACTTT.

The J gene is TRBJ1-5, the V gene TRBV7-8, with TRBD1 identical over 7 bases. Germline trimming cut 6 bases from V and 3 bases from J; bases unmatched to any gene: 8. The CDR3 covers 15 residues. CDR1 and CDR2 from the germline V gene are SGHVS and FQNEAQ. For the CDR3, the DNA is TGTGCCAGCAGTTGGTCCGGGACAGACAATCAGCCCCAGCATTTT. This translates into CASSWSGTDNQPQHF.

The genes are TRBV29-1 and TRBJ1-1; TRBD1 matches at 9 bases. Germline V gene lookup returns CDR1 SQVTM and CDR2 ANQGSEA. The CDR3 totals 14 residues. Trimming took 4 bases from V and 7 from J; bases not matched to a gene: 10. The CDR3 here is CSVGIAGTGSEAFF. In DNA, the CDR3 is TGCAGCGTTGGGATTGCCGGGACAGGGAGTGAAGCTTTCTTT.

The rearrangement joins TRBV3-1 (or the pseudogene TRBV3-2) to TRBJ2-1; D remains ambiguous. CDR1 and CDR2 from the germline V gene are LGHDT and YNNKEL (reference sequence). The CDR3 loop spans 14 amino acids. Trimming took 0 bases from V and 1 from J, leaving 4 bases between them. In DNA, the CDR3 is TGTGCCAGCAGCCAAGACCCGTCCTACAATGAGCAGTTCTTC. It is translated as CASSQDPSYNEQFF.

The CDR3 sequence: CASTSGLAVYHEQFF. DNA for the CDR3: TGTGCCAGCACCTCCGGACTAGCGGTTTACCATGAGCAGTTCTTC. The chain couples TRBV11-1 to TRBJ2-1, with 10 nucleotides matching TRBD2. With V trimmed by 7 bases and J by 8 bases, 11 bases remained unmatched. Per germline, CDR1 SGHAT and CDR2 FQDESV (reference sequence). CDR3 length equals 15 residues.

This clone was observed a single time. V and J are TRBV4-1 and TRBJ1-2, with 9 bases identical to TRBD1. Trimming cost V 1 base and J 5 bases; bases outside gene matches: 11. Looked up from germline, CDR1 is MGHRA and CDR2 is YSYEKL. The CDR3 covers 17 residues. In DNA, the CDR3 is TGCGCCAGCAGCCAAGCTCGCATATGGGACAGGGTATATGGCTACACCTTC. Amino acids: CASSQARIWDRVYGYTF.

V usage is TRBV5-1 and J usage is TRBJ2-1; TRBD2 matches 12 bases. The CDR3 consists of 16 residues. J gave up 6 bases and V 4 bases, and 8 bases lay outside the gene matches. Germline CDR1 SGHRS, CDR2 YFSETQ. CDR3 nucleotide sequence: TGCGCCAGCAGCCTAGCGGGGGGGCCTTTAAGCAATGAGCAGTTCTTC. Residues: CASSLAGGPLSNEQFF.

The chain has TRBV12-3 or TRBV12-4 and TRBJ2-5; D is undetermined. The CDR3 contains 12 residues. V was clipped by 5 bases and J by 7 bases, with 11 bases between them. CDR3 sequence (DNA): TGTGCCAGCAGTCGCGATTTTGGGACCCAGTACTTC. This gives the protein CASSRDFGTQYF.

The CDR3 DNA reads as TGTGCCAGCTCACCAAATTCGGGACAGATGAATGAAAAACTGTTTTTT. Protein sequence: CASSPNSGQMNEKLFF. V gene TRBV18 combines with J gene TRBJ1-4; 7 bases map to TRBD1. The ends lost 2 bases at V and 5 bases at J; junction bases unmatched: 8. The CDR3 contains 16 residues. Germline CDR1 KGHSH, CDR2 LQKENI.

The chain combines TRBV6-5 with TRBJ2-7; the D gene is possibly TRBD1 (5 bases). Germline V CDR1 and CDR2: MNHEY, SVGAGI. V gave up 0 bases and J gave up 3 bases, with 9 bases separating them. The CDR3 runs 14 residues. The CDR3 protein is CASSYSATGYEQYF. DNA of the CDR3: TGTGCCAGCAGTTACTCGGCTACAGGCTACGAGCAGTACTTC.

The V and J genes are TRBV12-3 or TRBV12-4 and TRBJ1-1; a possible D gene is TRBD1 (5 bases). V lost 6 bases to trimming and J lost 6 bases, with 14 bases between them. This CDR3 has 13 amino acids. The DNA for the CDR3 is TGTGCCAGCAGCCCTCAGGGTTCCTCTGAAGCTTTCTTT. Its protein is CASSPQGSSEAFF.

The V gene is TRBV5-1, the J gene TRBJ2-2; 12 nucleotides align to TRBD2. V was pared by 3 bases and J by 10 bases, with 4 bases of the junction left unmatched. The CDR3 covers 14 residues. The germline V gene has CDR1 SGHRS and CDR2 YFSETQ. CDR3 sequence reads: CASSSGLAGTELFF. In DNA form, the CDR3 reads TGCGCCAGCAGCTCGGGACTAGCGGGTACGGAGCTGTTTTTT.

The chain carries TRBV7-9 and TRBJ1-2; 7 positions agree with TRBD1. CDR3 length: 16 amino acids. The V and J ends lost 5 bases and 4 bases, in that order; junction bases with no gene match: 13. Germline V CDR1 and CDR2: SEHNR, FQNEAQ (reference sequence). The CDR3 spells CASSKTPGTELYGYTF. The DNA for the CDR3 is TGTGCCAGCAGCAAAACTCCCGGGACAGAACTCTATGGCTACACCTTC.

The chain joins TRBV7-9 to TRBJ1-6, with D unresolved. The germline V gene encodes CDR1 SEHNR and CDR2 FQNEAQ (reference sequence). The CDR3 spans 15 residues. V was cut by 2 bases and J by 6 bases, with 11 bases left in between. CDR3 nucleotides: TGTGCCAGCAGCTTATTTTCTGGGCTTAATTCACCCCTCCACTTT. Protein product: CASSLFSGLNSPLHF.

The rearrangement joins TRBV28 to TRBJ1-2; 7 positions match TRBD1. Germline V gene lookup returns CDR1 MDHEN and CDR2 SYDVKM. After removal of 4 bases from V and 4 bases from J, the junction contained 12 bases not matched to a gene. The CDR3 is 16 amino acids. The CDR3 nucleotides are TGTGCCAGCAGTTCCGCCGGGACAGACAAAATCTATGGCTACACCTTC. This codes for CASSSAGTDKIYGYTF.

The rearrangement joins TRBV7-3 to TRBJ1-1; no definite D call. Trimming shortened V by 2 bases and J by 5 bases, and 9 bases separated the two germline ends. CDR1 and CDR2 (germline): SGHTA, FQGTGA. The CDR3 spans 13 residues. CDR3 protein: CASSLSGDTEAFF. CDR3 DNA sequence: TGTGCCAGCAGCTTATCCGGGGATACTGAAGCTTTCTTT.

The CDR3 nucleotides read TGTGCCAGTAGTATCGGACAGGGCCGTTACATGAACACTGAAGCTTTCTTT. Translation: CASSIGQGRYMNTEAFF. This chain links TRBV19 with TRBJ1-1, with TRBD1 identical over 8 bases. Trimming removed 3 bases from V and 0 bases from J; junction bases left unmatched: 9. From germline, CDR1 is LNHDA and CDR2 SQIVND (reference sequence). CDR3 size: 17 residues. The full variable domain, with the rest looked up from reference TRBV19 and TRBJ1-1, is DGGITQSPKYLFRKEGQNVTLSCEQNLNHDAMYWYRQDPGQGLRLIYYSQIVNDFQKGDIAEGYSVSREKKESFPLTVTSAQKNPTAFYLCASSIGQGRYMNTEAFFGQGTRLTVV.

CDR3 residues: CASRGQGRTYGYTF. The CDR3 DNA is TGTGCCAGCAGGGGACAGGGTCGGACCTATGGCTACACCTTC. The chain carries TRBV6-5 and TRBJ1-2, with TRBD1 matching over 9 bases. Trimming cost V 6 bases and J 4 bases; bases outside gene matches: 6. From germline, CDR1 is MNHEY and CDR2 SVGAGI. This CDR3 region has 14 residues.

The rearrangement links TRBV7-3 to TRBJ2-2; D gene uncertain. Germline CDR1 is SGHTA and CDR2 is FQGTGA. The CDR3 spans 14 residues. V lost 5 bases and J lost 4, with 11 bases in between. The CDR3 DNA is TGTGCCAGCAGCCGAGGCTACGGCACCGGGGAGCTGTTTTTT. Protein: CASSRGYGTGELFF.

This clone was seen a single time. This sequence joins TRBV24-1 and TRBJ1-5; 8 nucleotides align to TRBD1. CDR3 length equals 15 residues. The germline V gene encodes CDR1 KGHDR and CDR2 SFDVKD. Trimming took 3 bases from V and 6 from J; bases not matched to a gene: 6. CDR3 nucleotide sequence: TGTGCCACCAGTGATGGCAGGGGGCCGATTCAGCCCCAGCATTTT. Residues: CATSDGRGPIQPQHF.

The chain recombines TRBV5-4 with TRBJ1-4; 8 positions agree with TRBD1. CDR3 length equals 15 residues. J was trimmed by 6 bases and V by 3 bases; bases with no gene match: 7. CDR1 is SGHNT and CDR2 is YYREEE in the germline V gene (reference sequence). CDR3 protein: CASSSQGAVDEKLFF. CDR3 coding DNA: TGTGCCAGCAGCTCCCAGGGGGCGGTGGATGAAAAACTGTTTTTT.

The chain uses TRBV10-3 and TRBJ2-2; a possible D gene is TRBD1 (6 bases). Germline CDR1 reads ENHRY; CDR2 reads SYGVKD. The CDR3 runs 13 residues. V was shortened by 4 bases and J by 5 bases, with 8 bases between the two germline ends. The CDR3 reads CAISVQGTGELFF. The CDR3 DNA is TGTGCCATCAGTGTACAGGGTACCGGGGAGCTGTTTTTT.

This clone came up once. This chain joins TRBV19 and TRBJ1-1; weak D call: TRBD1 (6 bases). Looked up from germline, CDR1 is LNHDA and CDR2 is SQIVND (reference sequence). Trimming took 6 bases from V and 3 from J, leaving 14 bases between them. The length of the CDR3 is 14 residues. In DNA form, the CDR3 reads TGTGCCAGTAGCGAGTCGGGACACCACACTGAAGCTTTCTTT. Encoded protein: CASSESGHHTEAFF.

There are a few counts of this clone. The chain carries TRBV9 and TRBJ2-3, with D uncertain. Germline assignment: CDR1 SGDLS and CDR2 YYNGEE. The CDR3 extends over 16 amino acids. V lost 3 bases, J lost 2 bases, and 16 bases lay in between. The CDR3 protein is CASSARQEVYTDTQYF. CDR3 nucleotide sequence: TGTGCCAGCAGCGCCCGGCAAGAGGTGTACACAGATACGCAGTATTTT.

The chain has TRBV7-8 and TRBJ2-7; 10 nucleotides align to TRBD2. This CDR3 is built from 15 residues. The V segment lost 0 bases and the J segment 5 bases; nucleotides outside the gene matches: 4. Looked up from germline, CDR1 is SGHVS and CDR2 is FQNEAQ. CDR3 nucleotides: TGTGCCAGCAGCTTAGCTCCTAGCGGGAGAAACGAGCAGTACGTC. It codes for CASSLAPSGRNEQYV.

The chain links TRBV5-1 to TRBJ2-3; perhaps TRBD1 as D (6 bases). Between the trimmed V and J ends, which lost 5 bases and 6 bases, there was a span of 7 bases. The CDR3 has 11 amino acids. From germline, CDR1 is SGHRS and CDR2 YFSETQ. The CDR3 coding sequence is TGCGCCAGCAGAAGGGGGGATACGCAGTATTTT. Residues: CASRRGDTQYF.

The chain combines TRBV24-1 with TRBJ2-2, with D perhaps matching TRBD1 (6 bases). The CDR3 runs 15 residues. Per the germline V gene, CDR1 is KGHDR and CDR2 is SFDVKD. V lost 4 bases to trimming and J lost 7 bases, with 15 bases between them. DNA for the CDR3: TGTGCCACCAGTGAAACAGGGAAGGAAGTCGGGGAGCTGTTTTTT. It translates to CATSETGKEVGELFF.

The gene calls are TRBV19 and TRBJ1-1, with D hard to call. Germline assignment: CDR1 LNHDA and CDR2 SQIVND (reference sequence). Trimming took 4 bases from V and 0 from J, leaving 6 bases between them. The CDR3 consists of 13 residues. The CDR3 region has the DNA TGTGCCAGTAGTACCCTAGTGAACACTGAAGCTTTCTTT. Translating it yields CASSTLVNTEAFF.

V usage is TRBV28 and J usage is TRBJ2-2; D may be TRBD1 (5 bases). This CDR3 is 13 amino acids long. Germline-derived CDR1 and CDR2 are MDHEN and SYDVKM. V gave up 6 bases and J gave up 4 bases, with 9 bases separating them. CDR3 DNA: TGTGCCAGCAGGGGGCGCATCACCGGGGAGCTGTTTTTT. Protein product: CASRGRITGELFF.